Reported below is one T cell receptor (beta chain). Its antigen is undetermined. These data come from a study of T cell responses to AZD1222 COVID-19 vaccine. V was trimmed by 11 bases and J by 7 bases, leaving 11 bases between them. This CDR3 has 11 residues. Germline CDR1 reads MDHEN; CDR2 reads SYDVKM. Only in-frame clones appear in the TCRdb table, and some are missing; sequencing was by immunoSEQ multiplex PCR. The data contain under 300,000 clones, approximately 93% of them seen just once; the ten biggest clones take up around 0.5%. Overall study findings and caveats: A mostly white British donor set with more females was recruited, and clonal diversity was possibly underestimated. Vaccine-associated CD4 TCRs spanned spike, dominant at 160-218 and 743-854. Only five or six people who got AZD1222 tested seropositive at baseline. Unmutated regions of variants are reportedly targeted by nearly half of spike-specific TCRs.

V is TRBV28 and J is TRBJ1-4; TRBD1 is a possible D gene (5 bases). This specimen was peripheral blood, taken on day 0 of AZD1222 vaccination. The TCR sequence derives from an adult in good health. CDR3 sequence reads: CAWGLGEKLFF. The CDR3 region has the DNA TGTGCCTGGGGCCTGGGTGAAAAACTGTTTTTT.